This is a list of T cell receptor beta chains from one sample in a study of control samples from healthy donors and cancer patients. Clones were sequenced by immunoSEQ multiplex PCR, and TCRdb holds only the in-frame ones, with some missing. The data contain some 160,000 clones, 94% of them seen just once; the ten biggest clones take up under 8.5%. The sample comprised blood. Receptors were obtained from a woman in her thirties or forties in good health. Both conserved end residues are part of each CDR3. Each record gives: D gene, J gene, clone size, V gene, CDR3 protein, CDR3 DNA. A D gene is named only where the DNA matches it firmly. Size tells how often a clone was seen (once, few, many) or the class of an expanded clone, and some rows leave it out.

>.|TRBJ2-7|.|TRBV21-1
CASSSPGGLGKGEQYF
TGTGCCAGCAGCTCGCCCGGGGGATTGGGGAAAGGAGAGCAGTACTTC
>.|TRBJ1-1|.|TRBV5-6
CASSLDYRLRTEAFF
TGTGCCAGCAGCTTGGATTACAGGTTGAGGACTGAAGCTTTCTTT
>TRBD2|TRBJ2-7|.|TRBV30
CAWNKDPGGTSGLYEQYF
TGTGCCTGGAACAAGGACCCTGGGGGGACTAGCGGTCTCTACGAGCAGTACTTC
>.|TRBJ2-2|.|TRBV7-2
CASSLRVTGELFF
TGTGCCAGCAGCCTCAGGGTAACCGGGGAGCTGTTTTTT
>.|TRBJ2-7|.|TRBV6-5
CASSPIRGNAYEQYF
TGTGCCAGCAGCCCCATCCGGGGGAATGCCTACGAGCAGTACTTC
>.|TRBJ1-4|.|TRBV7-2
CASSLSQLNEKLFF
TGTGCCAGCAGCTTATCACAGCTTAATGAAAAACTGTTTTTT
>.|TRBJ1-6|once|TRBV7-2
CASSLHQAVHSPLHF
TGTGCCAGCAGCTTACACCAGGCGGTCCATTCACCCCTCCACTTT
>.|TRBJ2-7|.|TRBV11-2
CASSSHGPYEQYF
TGTGCCAGCAGCTCACACGGGCCCTACGAGCAGTACTTC
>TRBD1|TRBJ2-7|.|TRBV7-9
CASSLEGQGTYEQYF
TGTGCCAGCAGCTTAGAAGGACAGGGGACCTACGAGCAGTACTTC
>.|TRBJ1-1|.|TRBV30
CAWSVNPRATVGEAFF
TGTGCCTGGAGTGTGAATCCCCGGGCGACAGTCGGTGAAGCTTTCTTT
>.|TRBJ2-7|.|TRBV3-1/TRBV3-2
CASSHGQSSYEQYF
TGTGCCAGCAGCCACGGGCAGTCCTCCTACGAGCAGTACTTC
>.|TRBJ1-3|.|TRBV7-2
CASSLRGASGNTIYF
TGTGCCAGCAGCTTAAGGGGCGCGTCTGGAAACACCATATATTTT
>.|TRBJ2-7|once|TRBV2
CASSEWGTYEQYF
TGTGCCAGCAGTGAATGGGGCACCTACGAGCAGTACTTC
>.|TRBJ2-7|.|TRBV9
CASSVSGTDAYEQYF
TGTGCCAGCAGCGTATCCGGGACGGACGCCTACGAGCAGTACTTC
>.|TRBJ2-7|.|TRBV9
CASSVGGENEQYF
TGTGCCAGCAGCGTCGGAGGGGAAAACGAGCAGTACTTC
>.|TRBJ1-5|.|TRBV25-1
CASSPGRTTRPQHF
TGTGCCAGCAGTCCAGGACGGACCACCAGGCCCCAGCATTTT
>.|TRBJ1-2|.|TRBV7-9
CASSPPRGEGAPHGYTF
TGTGCCAGCAGCCCCCCGAGAGGGGAAGGGGCTCCACATGGCTACACCTTC
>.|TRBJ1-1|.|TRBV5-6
CASSPNSKGNTEAFF
TGTGCCAGCAGCCCAAACAGCAAAGGGAACACTGAAGCTTTCTTT
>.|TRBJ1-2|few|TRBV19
CASSQQTIYGYTF
TGTGCCAGTAGCCAACAGACAATCTATGGCTACACCTTC
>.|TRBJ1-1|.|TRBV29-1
CSVEKGSGTEAFF
TGCAGCGTTGAAAAGGGGTCGGGCACTGAAGCTTTCTTT
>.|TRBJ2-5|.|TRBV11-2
CASSSNTQETQYF
TGTGCCAGCAGCTCGAATACTCAAGAGACCCAGTACTTC
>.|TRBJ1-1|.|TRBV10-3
CATAGQSNTEAFF
TGTGCCACCGCCGGACAATCGAACACTGAAGCTTTCTTT
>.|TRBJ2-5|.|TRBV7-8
CASSPVLETQYF
TGTGCCAGCAGCCCTGTTTTAGAGACCCAGTACTTC
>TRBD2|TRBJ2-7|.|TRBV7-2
CASSLNRGGQYF
TGTGCCAGCAGCTTAAATCGGGGGGGGCAGTACTTC
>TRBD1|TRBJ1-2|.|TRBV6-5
CASRSTGVYGYTF
TGTGCCAGCAGGAGTACAGGGGTTTATGGCTACACCTTC
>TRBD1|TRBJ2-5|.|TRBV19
CASSITPQDRGRVTQYF
TGTGCCAGTAGTATAACACCCCAGGACAGGGGAAGGGTGACCCAGTACTTC
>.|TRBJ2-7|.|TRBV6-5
CASQTGSTGQYF
TGTGCCAGCCAAACAGGGTCCACAGGGCAGTACTTC
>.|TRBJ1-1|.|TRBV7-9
CASSFENTEAFF
TGTGCCAGCAGCTTCGAGAACACTGAAGCTTTCTTT
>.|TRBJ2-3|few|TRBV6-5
CASSSGEVSDTQYF
TGTGCCAGCAGTTCCGGGGAAGTGTCAGATACGCAGTATTTT
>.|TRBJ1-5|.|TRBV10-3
CAIGGGGSPSNQPQHF
TGTGCCATCGGAGGTGGGGGATCGCCGAGCAATCAGCCCCAGCATTTT
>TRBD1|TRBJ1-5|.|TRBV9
CASSEGAGGHQPQHF
TGTGCCAGCAGCGAGGGGGCCGGGGGCCATCAGCCCCAGCATTTT
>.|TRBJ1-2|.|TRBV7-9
CASSLPRGNGYTF
TGTGCCAGCAGCTTACCCCGCGGTAATGGCTACACCTTC
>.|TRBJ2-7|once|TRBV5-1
CASSGRDIPEQYF
TGCGCCAGCAGCGGGCGGGACATCCCCGAGCAGTACTTC
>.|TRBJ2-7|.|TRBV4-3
CASSQDGGRTYEQYF
TGCGCCAGCAGCCAAGATGGGGGACGGACCTACGAGCAGTACTTC
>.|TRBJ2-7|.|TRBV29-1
CSVEESGYEQYF
TGCAGCGTTGAAGAATCGGGGTACGAGCAGTACTTC
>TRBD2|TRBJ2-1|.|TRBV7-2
CASSPRLAGGPLTYNEQFF
TGTGCCAGCAGCCCCCGTTTAGCGGGAGGGCCCCTTACCTACAATGAGCAGTTCTTC
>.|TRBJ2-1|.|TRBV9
CVSSLFSGPHNEQFF
TGTGTCAGCAGCCTCTTCAGTGGGCCACACAATGAGCAGTTCTTC
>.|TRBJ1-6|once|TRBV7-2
CASSLATDLNSPLHF
TGTGCCAGCAGCTTAGCGACAGACCTTAATTCACCCCTCCACTTT
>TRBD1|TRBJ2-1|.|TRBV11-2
CASSPIPWTGMGNEQFF
TGTGCCAGCAGCCCAATCCCTTGGACAGGGATGGGGAATGAGCAGTTCTTC
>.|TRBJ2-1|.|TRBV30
CAWSVLSGAYNEQFF
TGTGCCTGGAGTGTACTAAGCGGAGCCTACAATGAGCAGTTCTTC
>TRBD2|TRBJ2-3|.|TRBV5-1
CASSLAFLGSGGTDTQYF
TGCGCCAGCAGCTTGGCGTTCTTGGGGAGCGGGGGCACAGATACGCAGTATTTT
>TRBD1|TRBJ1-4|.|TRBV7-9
CASSPGQGSEKLFF
TGTGCCAGCAGCCCTGGACAGGGTAGTGAAAAACTGTTTTTT
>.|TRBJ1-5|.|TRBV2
CASSKGEGPAQHF
TGTGCCAGCAGTAAAGGAGAAGGACCGGCCCAGCATTTT
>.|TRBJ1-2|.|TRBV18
CASSPDRNYGYTF
TGTGCCAGCTCACCAGACAGAAACTATGGCTACACCTTC
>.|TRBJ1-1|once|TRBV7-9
CASSHPRAAYTEAFF
TGTGCCAGCAGCCACCCCCGGGCGGCCTACACTGAAGCTTTCTTT
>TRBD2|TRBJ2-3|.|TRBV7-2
CASSGATDTQYF
TGTGCCAGTAGCGGGGCCACAGATACGCAGTATTTT
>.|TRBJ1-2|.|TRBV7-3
CASSLIRRGGNYGYTF
TGTGCCAGCAGCTTAATAAGACGGGGTGGGAACTATGGCTACACCTTC
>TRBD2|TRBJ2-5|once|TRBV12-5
CASGFAGGETQYF
TGTGCTAGTGGTTTCGCGGGAGGGGAGACCCAGTACTTC
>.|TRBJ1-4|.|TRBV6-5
CASRGTATNEKLFF
TGTGCCAGCAGAGGGACGGCAACTAATGAAAAACTGTTTTTT
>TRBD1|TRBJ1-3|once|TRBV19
CATQTTGETGNTIYF
TGTGCCACTCAAACGACAGGGGAAACTGGAAACACCATATATTTT
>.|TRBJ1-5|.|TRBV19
CASSIPRSLNQPQHF
TGTGCCAGTAGTATTCCGCGTAGCCTCAATCAGCCCCAGCATTTT
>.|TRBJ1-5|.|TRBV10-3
CAISDASGQPQHF
TGTGCCATCAGTGACGCTTCTGGTCAGCCCCAGCATTTT
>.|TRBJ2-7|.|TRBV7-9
CASSPPLAPTYEQYF
TGTGCCAGCAGCCCCCCTCTTGCTCCCACCTACGAGCAGTACTTC
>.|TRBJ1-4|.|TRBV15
CATSRDISGEKLFF
TGTGCCACCAGCAGAGATATTTCCGGGGAAAAACTGTTTTTT
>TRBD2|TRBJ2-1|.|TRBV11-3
CASSPRTSGRYNEQFF
TGTGCCAGCAGCCCCCGGACTAGCGGGAGGTACAATGAGCAGTTCTTC
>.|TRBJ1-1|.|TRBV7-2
CASSLGELNTEAFF
TGTGCCAGCAGCTTAGGGGAGCTGAACACTGAAGCTTTCTTT
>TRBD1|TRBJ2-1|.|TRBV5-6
CASTPEPGQSSYNEQFF
TGTGCCAGCACTCCCGAACCGGGACAGAGCTCCTACAATGAGCAGTTCTTC
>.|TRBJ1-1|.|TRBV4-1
CASRGPLMNTEAFF
TGCGCCAGCAGAGGCCCCCTTATGAACACTGAAGCTTTCTTT